These T cell receptor beta chains were read from a single sample in a study of blood T cell repertoires in COVID-19. The repertoire was sequenced with immunoSEQ multiplex PCR; TCRdb's copy has only in-frame clones and lacks some. The sample consists of roughly 200,000 clones, 90% of them appearing once. Material for sequencing was PBMCs or T cells enriched from blood (not recorded which). The receptors stem from a man aged 25-40 years who had recovered from COVID-19. Each CDR3 is given with its conserved first and last residue. Each record gives: clone size, V gene, J gene, D gene, CDR3 DNA, CDR3 protein. A D gene is named only where the DNA matches it firmly. Clone size is shown for a subset of rows, as once, few, many or a class of expanded clone.

size: .; V: TRBV14; J: TRBJ2-7; D: TRBD2; DNA: TGTGCCAGCAGCCCCGGACTAGCGGGAGGCCGATACGAGCAGTACTTC; CDR3: CASSPGLAGGRYEQYF
size: .; V: TRBV7-2; J: TRBJ2-5; D: .; DNA: TGTGCCAGCAGCTTAAACAGCCAAGAGACCCAGTACTTC; CDR3: CASSLNSQETQYF
size: .; V: TRBV28; J: TRBJ1-5; D: TRBD1; DNA: TGTGCCAGCAGCGTACTAGGGGGCGGAGGACAGCCCCAGCATTTT; CDR3: CASSVLGGGGQPQHF
size: .; V: TRBV6-6; J: TRBJ2-7; D: .; DNA: TGTGCCAGCGGAGACAGGACCTACGAGCAGTACTTC; CDR3: CASGDRTYEQYF
size: .; V: TRBV7-2; J: TRBJ1-4; D: TRBD1; DNA: TGTGCCAGCAGCCTAGGGGACAGGGTGCCTGAAAAACTGTTTTTT; CDR3: CASSLGDRVPEKLFF
size: .; V: TRBV27; J: TRBJ2-2; D: .; DNA: TGTGCCAGTCGGGACTACACCGGGGAGCTGTTTTTT; CDR3: CASRDYTGELFF
size: many; V: TRBV2; J: TRBJ1-2; D: TRBD1; DNA: TGTGCCAGCAGTGAAGACAGGGGGTTTGGCTACACCTTC; CDR3: CASSEDRGFGYTF
size: .; V: TRBV25-1; J: TRBJ1-2; D: TRBD1; DNA: TGTGCCAGCAGTGAAACGGGACAGGGGATAAACTATGGCTACACCTTC; CDR3: CASSETGQGINYGYTF
size: .; V: TRBV6-2/TRBV6-3; J: TRBJ1-1; D: .; DNA: TGTGCCAGCAGTGGACAGCGGCAAGCTTTCTTT; CDR3: CASSGQRQAFF
size: .; V: TRBV30; J: TRBJ2-1; D: .; DNA: TGTGCCTGGAGTGCTAGCTCCTACAATGAGCAGTTCTTC; CDR3: CAWSASSYNEQFF
size: .; V: TRBV27; J: TRBJ2-1; D: TRBD2; DNA: TGTGCCAGCAGATCCCTAGCGGGAGGGCCGGACAATGAGCAGTTCTTC; CDR3: CASRSLAGGPDNEQFF
size: .; V: TRBV24-1; J: TRBJ1-2; D: TRBD1; DNA: TGTGCCACCAGTGGGCAGGGGGCTAACTATGGCTACACCTTC; CDR3: CATSGQGANYGYTF
size: .; V: TRBV12-5; J: TRBJ1-2; D: .; DNA: TGTGCTAGTGCCAAGAGCGTCGGCACGAACTATGGCTACACCTTC; CDR3: CASAKSVGTNYGYTF
size: .; V: TRBV2; J: TRBJ2-7; D: .; DNA: TGTGCCAGCCGGATAGCGGAGAACCAGCAGTACTTC; CDR3: CASRIAENQQYF
size: .; V: TRBV2; J: TRBJ2-7; D: .; DNA: TGTGCCAGTGTCGGGGGTTTAGGTGACGAGCAGTACTTC; CDR3: CASVGGLGDEQYF
size: .; V: TRBV28; J: TRBJ2-3; D: TRBD1; DNA: TGTGCCAGCAGTTTACCCCCGACAGGGAAAGGCACAGATACGCAGTATTTT; CDR3: CASSLPPTGKGTDTQYF
size: .; V: TRBV30; J: TRBJ1-6; D: .; DNA: TGTGCCTGGAGTGTGCAGGTAATAGATTCACCCCTCCACTTT; CDR3: CAWSVQVIDSPLHF
size: .; V: TRBV6-5; J: TRBJ1-4; D: .; DNA: TGTGCCAGCAGTCCTGACAGGTCTAATGAAAAACTGTTTTTT; CDR3: CASSPDRSNEKLFF
size: .; V: TRBV10-3; J: TRBJ2-2; D: TRBD2; DNA: TGTGCCACCGAAAGGACTAGCGGGAACACCGGGGAGCTGTTTTTT; CDR3: CATERTSGNTGELFF
size: .; V: TRBV9; J: TRBJ2-3; D: .; DNA: TGTGCCAGCCACGGGGGTGCTAGCACAGATACGCAGTATTTT; CDR3: CASHGGASTDTQYF
size: .; V: TRBV11-1; J: TRBJ2-7; D: TRBD1; DNA: TGTGCCAGCAGCTCGGACAGGGGCTACGAGCAGTACTTC; CDR3: CASSSDRGYEQYF
size: .; V: TRBV19; J: TRBJ1-2; D: .; DNA: TGTGCCAGTTCCGGGACTGACTATGGCTACACCTTC; CDR3: CASSGTDYGYTF
size: .; V: TRBV19; J: TRBJ2-6; D: .; DNA: TGTGCCAGTAGTATTCAGGGCCGACGGCCTGGGGCCAACGTCCTGACTTTC; CDR3: CASSIQGRRPGANVLTF